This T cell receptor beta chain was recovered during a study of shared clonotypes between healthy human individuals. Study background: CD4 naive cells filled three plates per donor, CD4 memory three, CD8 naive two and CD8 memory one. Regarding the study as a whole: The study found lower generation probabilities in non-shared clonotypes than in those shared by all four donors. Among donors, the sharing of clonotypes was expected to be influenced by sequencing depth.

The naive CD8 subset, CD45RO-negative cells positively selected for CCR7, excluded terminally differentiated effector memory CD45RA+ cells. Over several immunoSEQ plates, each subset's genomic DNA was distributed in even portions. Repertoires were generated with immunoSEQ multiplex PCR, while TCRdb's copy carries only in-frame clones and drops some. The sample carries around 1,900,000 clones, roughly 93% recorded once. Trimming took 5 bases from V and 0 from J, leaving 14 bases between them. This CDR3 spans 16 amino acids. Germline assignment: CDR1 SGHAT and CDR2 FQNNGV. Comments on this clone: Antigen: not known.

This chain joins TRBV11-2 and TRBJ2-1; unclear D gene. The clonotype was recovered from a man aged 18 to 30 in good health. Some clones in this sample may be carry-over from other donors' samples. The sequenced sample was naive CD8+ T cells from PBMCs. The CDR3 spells CASSPSTAGSYNEQFF. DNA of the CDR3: TGTGCCAGCAGCCCGTCGACGGCCGGCTCCTACAATGAGCAGTTCTTC.